Below, 15 T cell receptor beta chains from the same sample are listed, as sequenced in a study of blood T cell repertoires in COVID-19. Assay used: immunoSEQ multiplex PCR; TCRdb lists only in-frame clones, some missing. The sample shows about 210,000 clones, 80% to 85% of them seen only once. Input material: peripheral blood. Receptors originate from a woman between 65 and 79 years old with COVID-19, enrolled during active disease.

The V gene is TRBV18, the J gene TRBJ2-7, with 10 bases matching TRBD2. V dropped 2 bases and J dropped 1; count of bases not matched to a gene: 17. The CDR3 is 20 amino acids. Germline V gives CDR1 KGHSH, CDR2 LQKENI. In nucleotides, the CDR3 is TGTGCCAGCTCACCATTTCCGACAGGGCTAGCGGGAGTAGTTTCCTACGAGCAGTACTTC. It yields the protein CASSPFPTGLAGVVSYEQYF.

This clone was detected a few times. The V gene is TRBV12-3 or TRBV12-4, the J gene TRBJ1-4; D is ambiguous. Trimming removed 6 bases from V and 4 bases from J, with 9 bases in between. CDR3 length: 13 residues. CDR3 DNA sequence: TGTGCCAGCAGCTTAACATATAATGAAAAACTGTTTTTT. Encoded protein: CASSLTYNEKLFF.

This clone was counted a few times. The chain is built from TRBV18 and TRBJ2-7; D is perhaps TRBD1 (5 bases). V lost 1 base to trimming and J lost 5 bases, with 9 bases between them. CDR3 length: 13 residues. The germline gives CDR1 KGHSH, CDR2 LQKENI. This chain's CDR3 is CASSPRQTDEQYF. CDR3 nucleotide sequence: TGTGCCAGCTCACCACGACAGACGGACGAGCAGTACTTC.

The chain uses TRBV30 and TRBJ1-5; D ambiguous. The CDR3 sequence is 14 residues long. From germline, CDR1 is GTSNPN and CDR2 SVGIG (reference sequence). V was clipped by 8 bases and J by 0 bases, with 14 bases between them. DNA for the CDR3: TGTGCCGCTACGGAGGTGAATAGCAATCAGCCCCAGCATTTT. This translates into CAATEVNSNQPQHF.

The chain uses TRBV7-2 and TRBJ2-7; maybe TRBD1 (6 bases). With 5 bases removed from V and 3 bases from J, the gap between germline ends came to 17 bases. CDR1 and CDR2 (germline): SGHTA, FQGNSA. The CDR3 has 15 residues. The CDR3 nucleotides are TGTGCCAGCAGCCCCCAGGGGACAACGGTCTACGAGCAGTACTTC. Amino acids: CASSPQGTTVYEQYF.

The V gene is TRBV5-1, the J gene TRBJ2-1; 7 bases map to TRBD2. Germline V lookup: CDR1 SGHRS, CDR2 YFSETQ. The CDR3 is made up of 19 amino acids. J lost 5 bases, V lost 4 bases, and 21 bases had no gene match. CDR3 protein: CASSPKNYGDGGRDNEQFF. As DNA, the CDR3 is TGCGCCAGCAGCCCAAAGAACTACGGTGACGGGGGGAGGGACAATGAGCAGTTCTTC.

This clone was seen a few times. The chain recombines TRBV7-8 with TRBJ1-1; D is unresolved. The V gene's germline CDR1 is SGHVS and CDR2 FQNEAQ. This CDR3 has 15 amino acids. Trimming left V 1 base short and J 6 bases short, with 15 bases between. The CDR3 DNA reads as TGTGCCAGCAGCTTAGTAGGAGGGATTGGGGCTGAAGCTTTCTTT. Amino acid sequence: CASSLVGGIGAEAFF.

The chain links TRBV7-9 to TRBJ1-2, with D unclear. Trimming removed 6 bases from V and 9 bases from J, with 11 bases in between. Germline lookup yields CDR1 SEHNR and CDR2 FQNEAQ (reference sequence). CDR3 length: 11 residues. The CDR3 sequence: CASSRSDSYTF. The CDR3 coding sequence is TGTGCCAGCAGTCGCTCCGACAGCTACACCTTC.

CDR3 loop: CASSIVQANTGELFF. The CDR3 DNA reads TGTGCCAGTAGTATAGTACAGGCGAACACCGGGGAGCTGTTTTTT. The V call is TRBV19, the J call TRBJ2-2; possibly TRBD1 for D (5 bases). Germline values: CDR1 LNHDA, CDR2 SQIVND (reference sequence). The length of the CDR3 is 15 residues. Trimming pared 1 base from V and 0 bases from J, leaving 6 bases between.

The chain carries TRBV5-5 and TRBJ2-7, with 9 bases aligning to TRBD1. Germline loops: CDR1 SGHKS, CDR2 YYEKEE (reference sequence). The CDR3 extends over 17 amino acids. The V segment lost 4 bases and the J segment 5 bases; nucleotides outside the gene matches: 16. The CDR3 loop reads CASSRRILSGQGDEQYF. The CDR3 nucleotides are TGTGCCAGCAGCCGACGGATTCTCTCGGGACAGGGTGACGAGCAGTACTTC.

The rearrangement joins TRBV10-2 to TRBJ2-1, with D possibly TRBD1 on 6 matching bases. Per the germline V gene, CDR1 is WSHSY and CDR2 is SAAADI. The germline V and J ends were trimmed by 6 bases and 2 bases, with 17 bases remaining between them. There are 16 residues in the CDR3. CDR3 nucleotides: TGCGCCAGCAGGGGGGCTCGAATTAGGGCCTACAATGAGCAGTTCTTC. This codes for CASRGARIRAYNEQFF.

This chain links TRBV3-1 (or the pseudogene TRBV3-2) with TRBJ2-2; 7 bases map to TRBD1. J gave up 6 bases and V 5 bases, and 12 bases lay outside the gene matches. The germline V gene encodes CDR1 LGHDT and CDR2 YNNKEL (reference sequence). The CDR3 is made up of 16 amino acids. The CDR3 region is CASSLGGQISPGELFF. CDR3 nucleotides: TGTGCCAGCAGCTTAGGGGGCCAGATCTCCCCCGGGGAGCTGTTTTTT.

The chain couples TRBV7-2 to TRBJ2-2; maybe TRBD1 (6 bases). V shed 5 bases and J shed 5 bases, with 15 bases lying between them. The CDR3 is made up of 15 amino acids. Germline V gene data show CDR1 as SGHTA and CDR2 as FQGNSA. The CDR3 region is CASSAYKQGTGELFF. Here the CDR3 DNA reads TGTGCCAGCAGCGCCTACAAGCAGGGGACCGGGGAGCTGTTTTTT. The full variable domain, rest sourced from reference TRBV7-2 and TRBJ2-2, is GAGVSQSPSNKVTEKGKDVELRCDPISGHTALYWYRQSLGQGLEFLIYFQGNSAPDKSGLPSDRFSAERTGGSVSTLTIQRTQQEDSAVYLCASSAYKQGTGELFFGEGSRLTVL.

This chain joins TRBV19 and TRBJ1-1; D is undetermined. In germline, CDR1 is LNHDA, CDR2 SQIVND (reference sequence). The germline V and J ends were trimmed by 5 bases and 1 base, with 5 bases remaining between them. This CDR3 has 12 residues. CDR3 protein: CASSQWNTEAFF. As DNA, the CDR3 is TGTGCCAGTAGTCAGTGGAACACTGAAGCTTTCTTT.

The chain employs TRBV18 and TRBJ2-2, with D maybe TRBD2 (6 bases). V lost 8 bases to trimming and J lost 0 bases, with 22 bases between them. CDR3 length equals 18 residues. The germline gives CDR1 KGHSH, CDR2 LQKENI. CDR3 sequence reads: CASRDGGRGGANTGELFF. CDR3 DNA sequence: TGTGCCAGCCGTGACGGGGGACGTGGCGGGGCGAACACCGGGGAGCTGTTTTTT.